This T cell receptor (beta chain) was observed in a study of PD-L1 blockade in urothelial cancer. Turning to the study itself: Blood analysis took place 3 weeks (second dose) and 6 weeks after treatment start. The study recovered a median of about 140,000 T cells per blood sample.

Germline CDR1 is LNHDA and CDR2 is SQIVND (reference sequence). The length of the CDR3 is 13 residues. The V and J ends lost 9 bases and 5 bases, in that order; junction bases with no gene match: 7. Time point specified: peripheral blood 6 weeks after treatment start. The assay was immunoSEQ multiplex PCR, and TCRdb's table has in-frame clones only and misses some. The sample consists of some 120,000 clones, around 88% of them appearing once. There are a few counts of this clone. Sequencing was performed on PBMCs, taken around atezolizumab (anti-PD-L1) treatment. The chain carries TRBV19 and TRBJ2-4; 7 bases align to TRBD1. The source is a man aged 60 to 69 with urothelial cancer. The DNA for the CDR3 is TGTGCCAGCCGAGGACAGGACCAAAACATTCAGTACTTC. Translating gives CASRGQDQNIQYF.